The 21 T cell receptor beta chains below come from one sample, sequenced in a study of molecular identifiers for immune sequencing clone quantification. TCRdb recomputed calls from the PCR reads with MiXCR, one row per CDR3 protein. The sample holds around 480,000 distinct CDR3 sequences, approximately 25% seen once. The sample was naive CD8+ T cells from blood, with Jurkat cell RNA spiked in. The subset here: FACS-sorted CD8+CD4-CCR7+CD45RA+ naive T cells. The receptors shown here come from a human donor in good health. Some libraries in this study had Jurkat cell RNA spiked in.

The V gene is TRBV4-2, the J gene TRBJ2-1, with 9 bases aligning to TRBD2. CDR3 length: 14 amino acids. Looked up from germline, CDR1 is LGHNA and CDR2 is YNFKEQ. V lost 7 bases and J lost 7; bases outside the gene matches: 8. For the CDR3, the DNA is TGTGCCAGCAAACCGGGACTAGCTACGAATGAGCAGTTCTTC. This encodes CASKPGLATNEQFF.

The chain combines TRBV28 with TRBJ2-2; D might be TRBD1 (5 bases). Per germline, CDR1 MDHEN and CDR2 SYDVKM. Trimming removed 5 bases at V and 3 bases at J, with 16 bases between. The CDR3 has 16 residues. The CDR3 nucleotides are TGTGCCAGCAGTCCCAGGGTGTTACGTGACACCGGGGAGCTGTTTTTT. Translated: CASSPRVLRDTGELFF.

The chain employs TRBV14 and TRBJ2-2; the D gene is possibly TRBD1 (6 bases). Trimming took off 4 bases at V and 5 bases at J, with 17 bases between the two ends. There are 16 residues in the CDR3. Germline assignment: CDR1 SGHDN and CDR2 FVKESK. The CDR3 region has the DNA TGTGCCAGCAGCCTAGGGACACGGGATTGGACCGGGGAGCTGTTTTTT. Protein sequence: CASSLGTRDWTGELFF.

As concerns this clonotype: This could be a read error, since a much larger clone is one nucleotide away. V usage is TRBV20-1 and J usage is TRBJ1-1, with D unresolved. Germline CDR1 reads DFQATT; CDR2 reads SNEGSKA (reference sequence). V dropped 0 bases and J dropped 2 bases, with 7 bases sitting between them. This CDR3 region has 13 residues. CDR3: CSARDRKNTEAFF. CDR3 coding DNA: TGCAGTGCTAGAGATCGGAAAAACACTGAAGCTTTCTTT.

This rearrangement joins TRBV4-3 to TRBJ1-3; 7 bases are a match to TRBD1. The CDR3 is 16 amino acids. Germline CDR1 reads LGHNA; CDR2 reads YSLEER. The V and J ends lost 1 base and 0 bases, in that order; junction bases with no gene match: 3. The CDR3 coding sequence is TGCGCCAGCAGCCAAGTGGGACAGTTCTCTGGAAACACCATATATTTT. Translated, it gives CASSQVGQFSGNTIYF.

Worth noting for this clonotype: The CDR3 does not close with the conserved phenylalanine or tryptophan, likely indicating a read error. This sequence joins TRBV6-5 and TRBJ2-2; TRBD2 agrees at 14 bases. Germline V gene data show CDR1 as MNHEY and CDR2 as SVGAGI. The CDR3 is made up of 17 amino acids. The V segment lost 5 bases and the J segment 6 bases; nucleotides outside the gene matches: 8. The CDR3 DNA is TGTGCCAGCAGTCGACTAGCGGGAGGGATCTCCGCCGGGGAGCTGTTTTCT. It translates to CASSRLAGGISAGELFS.

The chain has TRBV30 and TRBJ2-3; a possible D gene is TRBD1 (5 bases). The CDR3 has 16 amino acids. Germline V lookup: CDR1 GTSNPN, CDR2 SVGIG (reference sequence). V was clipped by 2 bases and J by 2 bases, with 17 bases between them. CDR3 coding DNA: TGTGCCTGGAGTTCCCCCGCAGGGTGGTTCACAGATACGCAGTATTTT. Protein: CAWSSPAGWFTDTQYF.

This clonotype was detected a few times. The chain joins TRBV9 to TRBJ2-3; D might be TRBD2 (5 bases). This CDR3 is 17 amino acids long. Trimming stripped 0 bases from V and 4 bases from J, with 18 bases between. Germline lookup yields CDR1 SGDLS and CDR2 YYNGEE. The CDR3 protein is CASSVATTPLGADTQYF. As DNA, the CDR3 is TGTGCCAGCAGCGTAGCTACGACTCCCCTCGGGGCAGATACGCAGTATTTT.

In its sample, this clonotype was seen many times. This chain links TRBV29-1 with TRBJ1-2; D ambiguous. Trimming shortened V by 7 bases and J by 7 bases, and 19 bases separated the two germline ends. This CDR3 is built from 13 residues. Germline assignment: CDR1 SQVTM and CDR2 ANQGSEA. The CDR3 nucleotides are TGCAGCGCCTCCGTAGCAGGAGCCTTTGGCTACACCTTC. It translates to CSASVAGAFGYTF. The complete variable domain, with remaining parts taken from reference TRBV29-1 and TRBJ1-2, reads SAVISQKPSRDICQRGTSLTIQCQVDSQVTMMFWYRQQPGQSLTLIATANQGSEATYESGFVIDKFPISRPNLTFSTLTVSNMSPEDSSIYLCSASVAGAFGYTFGSGTRLTVV.

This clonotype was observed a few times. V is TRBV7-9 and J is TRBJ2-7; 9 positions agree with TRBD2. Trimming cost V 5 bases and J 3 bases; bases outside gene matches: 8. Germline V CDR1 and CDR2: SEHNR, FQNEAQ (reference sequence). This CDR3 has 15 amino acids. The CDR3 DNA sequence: TGTGCCAGCAGCCCCTGGCTAGCGGGATACTACGAGCAGTACTTC. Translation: CASSPWLAGYYEQYF.

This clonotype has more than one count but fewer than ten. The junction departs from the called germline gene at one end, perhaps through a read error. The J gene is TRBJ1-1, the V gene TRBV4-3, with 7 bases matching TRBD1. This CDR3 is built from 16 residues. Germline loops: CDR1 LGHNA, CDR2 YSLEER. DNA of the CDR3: TGCGCCAGCAGACAAGACAGGGCGGGGATGAACACTGAAGCTTTCTTT. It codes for CASRQDRAGMNTEAFF.

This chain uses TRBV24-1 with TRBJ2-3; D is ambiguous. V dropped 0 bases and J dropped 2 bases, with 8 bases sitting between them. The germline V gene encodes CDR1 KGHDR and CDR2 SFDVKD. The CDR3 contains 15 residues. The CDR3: CATSDLTEHTDTQYF. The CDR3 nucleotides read TGTGCCACCAGTGATTTGACAGAACACACAGATACGCAGTATTTT.

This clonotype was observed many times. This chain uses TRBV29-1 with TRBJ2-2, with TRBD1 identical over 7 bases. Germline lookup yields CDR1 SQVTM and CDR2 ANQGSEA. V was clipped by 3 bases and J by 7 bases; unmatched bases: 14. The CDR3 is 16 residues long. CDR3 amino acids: CSVEGLAGGLVGELFF. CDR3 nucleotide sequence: TGCAGCGTTGAGGGCCTGGCAGGGGGATTGGTCGGGGAGCTGTTTTTT.

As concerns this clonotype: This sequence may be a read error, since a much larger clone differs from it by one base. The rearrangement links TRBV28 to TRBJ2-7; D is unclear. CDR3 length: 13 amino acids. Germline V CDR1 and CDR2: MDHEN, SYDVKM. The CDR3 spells CTSSRPGHYEQYF. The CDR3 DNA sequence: TGTACCAGCAGTCGACCGGGTCACTACGAGCAGTACTTC. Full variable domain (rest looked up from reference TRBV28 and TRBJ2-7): DVKVTQSSRYLVKRTGEKVFLECVQDMDHENMFWYRQDPGLGLRLIYFSYDVKMKEKGDIPEGYSVSREKKERFSLILESASTNQTSMYLCTSSRPGHYEQYFGPGTRLTVT.

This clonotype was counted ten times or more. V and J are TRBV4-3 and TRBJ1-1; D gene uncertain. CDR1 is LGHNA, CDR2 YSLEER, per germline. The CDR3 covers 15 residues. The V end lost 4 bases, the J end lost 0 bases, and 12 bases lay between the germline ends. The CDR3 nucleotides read TGCGCCAGCAGCCTTTCACCCGACATGAACACTGAAGCTTTCTTT. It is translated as CASSLSPDMNTEAFF.

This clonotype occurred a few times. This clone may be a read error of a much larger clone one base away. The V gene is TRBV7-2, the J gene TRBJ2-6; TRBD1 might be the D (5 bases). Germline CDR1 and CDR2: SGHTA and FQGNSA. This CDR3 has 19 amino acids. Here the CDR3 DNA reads TGTGCCAGCAGCCTCCCGGTGGCGTACCTAAACGCTGGGGCCAACGTCCAGACTTTC. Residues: CASSLPVAYLNAGANVQTF. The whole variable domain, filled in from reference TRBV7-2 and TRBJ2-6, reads GAGVSQSPSNKVTEKGKDVELRCDPISGHTALYWYRQSLGQGLEFLIYFQGNSAPDKSGLPSDRFSAERTGGSVSTLTIQRTQQEDSAVYLCASSLPVAYLNAGANVQTFGAGSRLTVL.

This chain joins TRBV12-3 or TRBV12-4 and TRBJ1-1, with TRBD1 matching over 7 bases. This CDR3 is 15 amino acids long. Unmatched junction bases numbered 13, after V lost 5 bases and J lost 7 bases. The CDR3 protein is CASSPSYGTEDEAFF. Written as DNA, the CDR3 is TGTGCCAGCAGTCCTTCTTACGGGACAGAGGATGAAGCTTTCTTT.

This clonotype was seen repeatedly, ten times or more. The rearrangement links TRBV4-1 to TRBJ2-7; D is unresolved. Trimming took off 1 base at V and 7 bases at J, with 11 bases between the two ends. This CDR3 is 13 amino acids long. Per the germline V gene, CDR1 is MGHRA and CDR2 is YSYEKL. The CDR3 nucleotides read TGCGCCAGCAGCCAAGTCATTTCCCCGGAGCAGTACTTC. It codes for CASSQVISPEQYF.

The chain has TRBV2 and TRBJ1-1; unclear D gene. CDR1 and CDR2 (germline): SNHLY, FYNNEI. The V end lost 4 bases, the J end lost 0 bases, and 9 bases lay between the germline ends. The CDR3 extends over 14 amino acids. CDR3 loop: CASSGASVNTEAFF. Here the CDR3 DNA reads TGTGCCAGCAGTGGAGCCAGCGTGAACACTGAAGCTTTCTTT.

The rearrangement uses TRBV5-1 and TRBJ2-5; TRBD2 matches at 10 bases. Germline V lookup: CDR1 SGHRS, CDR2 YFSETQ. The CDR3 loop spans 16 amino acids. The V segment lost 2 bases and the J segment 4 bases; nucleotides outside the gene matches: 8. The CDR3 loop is CASSFLGVAGGETQYF. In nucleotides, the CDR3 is TGCGCCAGCAGCTTCCTAGGGGTAGCGGGAGGAGAGACCCAGTACTTC.

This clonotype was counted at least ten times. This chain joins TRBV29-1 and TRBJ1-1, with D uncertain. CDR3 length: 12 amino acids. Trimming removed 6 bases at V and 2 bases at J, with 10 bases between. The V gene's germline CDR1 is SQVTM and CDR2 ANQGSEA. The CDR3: CSVDTLNTEAFF. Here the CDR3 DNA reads TGCAGCGTAGACACCCTTAACACTGAAGCTTTCTTT. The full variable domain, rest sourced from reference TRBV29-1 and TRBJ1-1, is SAVISQKPSRDICQRGTSLTIQCQVDSQVTMMFWYRQQPGQSLTLIATANQGSEATYESGFVIDKFPISRPNLTFSTLTVSNMSPEDSSIYLCSVDTLNTEAFFGQGTRLTVV.